This TCR beta chain was sequenced for a study of blood T cell repertoires in COVID-19. Across the study: Sources were T cells, B-cell-depleted T cells, or PBMCs; the material itself was cDNA or gDNA.

This clone was detected once. CDR1 and CDR2 (germline): LGHDT, YNNKEL (reference sequence). Trimming stripped 2 bases from V and 13 bases from J, with 15 bases between. This CDR3 spans 13 amino acids. Study processing details: Estimation of nucleated cell counts relied on the amplification of reference gene primers. Assay: immunoSEQ multiplex PCR; the TCRdb copy retains only in-frame clones and omits some. The D gene and trimming were derived from the DNA, and the V and J assignments and clone size from that table. Found here are 120,000 or so clones, approximately 68% of them singletons; the top ten hold 2% to 2.5%.

The chain links TRBV3-1 (or the pseudogene TRBV3-2) to TRBJ1-3, with D maybe TRBD1 (5 bases). Sequenced material: peripheral blood. The origin of this receptor is a woman aged 70-85 years with acute or convalescent COVID-19. In DNA form, the CDR3 reads TGTGCCAGCAGCCAACCGACAGAGGTCCATATATATTTT. Translating it yields CASSQPTEVHIYF.